This T cell receptor beta chain comes out of a study of patients and donors after allogeneic stem cell transplantation. TCRdb redid the calling of the RT-PCR reads with MiXCR, one entry per CDR3 protein. This repertoire shows approximately 170,000 distinct CDR3 sequences, approximately 30% found once; its top ten account for 3.2%. Trimming removed 6 bases from V and 1 base from J, with 16 bases in between. Germline assignment: CDR1 SGHRS and CDR2 YFSETQ. This CDR3 has 15 residues. The sequenced material came from blood, either unsorted or a sorted T cell fraction (not recorded which). The receptor comes from a human donor who was either an allogeneic HSCT recipient or a stem cell or donor lymphocyte infusion donor (not recorded which). It is not recorded whose cells these are; they may come from a transplant donor. The chain has TRBV5-1 and TRBJ1-1; no definite D call. CDR3 amino acids: CASTFTVAGNTEAFF. Written as DNA, the CDR3 is TGCGCCAGCACCTTTACCGTTGCGGGGAACACTGAAGCTTTCTTT.